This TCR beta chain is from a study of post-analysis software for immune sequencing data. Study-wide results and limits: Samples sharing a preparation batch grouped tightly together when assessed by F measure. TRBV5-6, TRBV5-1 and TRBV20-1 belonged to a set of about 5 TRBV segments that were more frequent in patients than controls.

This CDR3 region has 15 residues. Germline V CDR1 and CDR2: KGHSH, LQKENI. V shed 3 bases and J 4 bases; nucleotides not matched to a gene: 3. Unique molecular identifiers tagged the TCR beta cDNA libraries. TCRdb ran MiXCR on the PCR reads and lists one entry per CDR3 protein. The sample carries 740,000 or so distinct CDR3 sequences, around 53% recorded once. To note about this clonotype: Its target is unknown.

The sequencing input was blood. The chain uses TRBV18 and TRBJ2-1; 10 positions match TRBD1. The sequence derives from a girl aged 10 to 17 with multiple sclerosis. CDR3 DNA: TGTGCCAGCTCACCGGGACAGGGGTTATACAATGAGCAGTTCTTC. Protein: CASSPGQGLYNEQFF.